A selection of T cell receptor beta chains follows, all from one sample in a study of CD8 T cells in ankylosing spondylitis. TCRdb itself ran the 5' RACE reads through MiXCR, one entry per CDR3 protein. The top ten clones hold roughly 0.9% of a sample with about 450,000 distinct CDR3 sequences, about 24% of them seen once. The sample consisted of blood, either unsorted or a sorted T cell fraction (not recorded which). Receptors were obtained from a male donor with ankylosing spondylitis. Each CDR3 is given with its conserved first and last residue. Each record gives: clone size, V gene, CDR3 length, J gene, D gene, CDR3 protein, CDR3 DNA. The D gene is left open where the match is weak. The size field is filled for only some rows; it gives once, few, many or a size class.

abundance: few; v_gene: TRBV12-3/TRBV12-4; len: 11; j_gene: TRBJ1-1; d_gene: TRBD1; CDR3aa: CASSNRGGAFF; CDR3nt: TGTGCCAGCAGTAACAGGGGGGGGGCTTTCTTT
abundance: NA; v_gene: TRBV5-6; len: 16; j_gene: TRBJ2-2; d_gene: NA; CDR3aa: CASSLWALEDTGELFF; CDR3nt: TGTGCCAGCAGCTTATGGGCTTTAGAGGACACCGGGGAGCTGTTTTTT
abundance: NA; v_gene: TRBV7-6; len: 12; j_gene: TRBJ2-7; d_gene: TRBD2; CDR3aa: CASGGSTYEQYF; CDR3nt: TGTGCCAGCGGCGGGAGTACGTACGAGCAGTACTTC
abundance: NA; v_gene: TRBV7-2; len: 12; j_gene: TRBJ2-3; d_gene: NA; CDR3aa: CASSSRPDTQYF; CDR3nt: TGTGCCAGCAGCTCCCGTCCAGATACGCAGTATTTT
abundance: NA; v_gene: TRBV5-1; len: 15; j_gene: TRBJ1-1; d_gene: NA; CDR3aa: CASSLASHVNTEAFF; CDR3nt: TGCGCCAGCAGCTTGGCCAGCCATGTGAACACTGAAGCTTTCTTT
abundance: many; v_gene: TRBV11-2; len: 16; j_gene: TRBJ1-1; d_gene: NA; CDR3aa: CASSLALGEANTEAFF; CDR3nt: TGTGCCAGCAGCTTAGCCCTTGGAGAGGCCAACACTGAAGCTTTCTTT
abundance: few; v_gene: TRBV5-1; len: 14; j_gene: TRBJ1-5; d_gene: NA; CDR3aa: CASSWDGFDQPQHF; CDR3nt: TGCGCCAGCAGCTGGGACGGGTTCGATCAGCCCCAGCATTTT
abundance: few; v_gene: TRBV7-8; len: 14; j_gene: TRBJ2-7; d_gene: TRBD2; CDR3aa: CASSLSGLADEQYF; CDR3nt: TGTGCCAGCAGCTTGTCCGGACTAGCGGACGAGCAGTACTTC
abundance: few; v_gene: TRBV24-1; len: 11; j_gene: TRBJ1-2; d_gene: NA; CDR3aa: CATSALGGYTF; CDR3nt: TGTGCCACCAGCGCCCTCGGCGGCTACACCTTC
abundance: few; v_gene: TRBV12-3/TRBV12-4; len: 15; j_gene: TRBJ2-1; d_gene: NA; CDR3aa: CASSLEGWRADEQFF; CDR3nt: TGTGCCAGCAGTTTAGAGGGTTGGAGGGCGGATGAGCAGTTCTTC
abundance: few; v_gene: TRBV24-1; len: 16; j_gene: TRBJ2-1; d_gene: NA; CDR3aa: CATSDLRRASYNEQFF; CDR3nt: TGTGCCACCAGTGATTTGCGGCGGGCCTCCTACAATGAGCAGTTCTTC
abundance: NA; v_gene: TRBV20-1; len: 13; j_gene: TRBJ2-5; d_gene: NA; CDR3aa: CSARYLGQETQYF; CDR3nt: TGCAGTGCTAGGTACCTGGGCCAAGAGACCCAGTACTTC
abundance: NA; v_gene: TRBV5-1; len: 15; j_gene: TRBJ1-1; d_gene: NA; CDR3aa: CASSIGTPRNTEAFF; CDR3nt: TGCGCCAGCAGCATCGGGACACCTCGTAACACTGAAGCTTTCTTT
abundance: NA; v_gene: TRBV5-5; len: 13; j_gene: TRBJ2-5; d_gene: NA; CDR3aa: CASSLSKEETQYF; CDR3nt: TGTGCCAGCAGCCTGTCGAAAGAAGAGACCCAGTACTTC
abundance: NA; v_gene: TRBV20-1; len: 11; j_gene: TRBJ2-1; d_gene: NA; CDR3aa: CSAGPVKEQFF; CDR3nt: TGCAGTGCGGGGCCAGTCAAGGAGCAGTTCTTC